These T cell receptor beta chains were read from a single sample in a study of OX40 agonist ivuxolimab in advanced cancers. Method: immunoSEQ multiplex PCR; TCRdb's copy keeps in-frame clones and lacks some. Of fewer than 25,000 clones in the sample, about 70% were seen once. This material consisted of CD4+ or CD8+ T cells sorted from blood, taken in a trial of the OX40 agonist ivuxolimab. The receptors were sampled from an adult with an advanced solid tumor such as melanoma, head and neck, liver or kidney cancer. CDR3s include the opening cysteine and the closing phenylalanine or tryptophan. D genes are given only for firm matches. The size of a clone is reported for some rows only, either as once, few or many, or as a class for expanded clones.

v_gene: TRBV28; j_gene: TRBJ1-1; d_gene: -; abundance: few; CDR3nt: TGTGCCAGCACCGAGTCGGGGGCAGGTGAAGCTTTCTTT; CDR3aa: CASTESGAGEAFF
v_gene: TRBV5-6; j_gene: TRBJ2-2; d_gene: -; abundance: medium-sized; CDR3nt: TGTGCCAGCAGCTTGGCCAGCGAAGGGTTCACCGGGGAGCTGTTTTTT; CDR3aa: CASSLASEGFTGELFF
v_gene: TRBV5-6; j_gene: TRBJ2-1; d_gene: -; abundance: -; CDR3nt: TGTGCCAGCAGCTTGACCAGCTCCTACAATGAGCAGTTCTTC; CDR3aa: CASSLTSSYNEQFF
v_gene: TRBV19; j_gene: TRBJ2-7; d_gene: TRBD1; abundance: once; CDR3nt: TGTGCCAGTAGTATAGACGAGACAGGGATCAGCGAGCAGTACTTC; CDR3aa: CASSIDETGISEQYF
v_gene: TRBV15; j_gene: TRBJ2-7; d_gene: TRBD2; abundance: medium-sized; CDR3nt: TGTGCCAGCTCAACCTCTAGCGGGAGGACGAGCGAGCAGTACTTC; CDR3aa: CASSTSSGRTSEQYF
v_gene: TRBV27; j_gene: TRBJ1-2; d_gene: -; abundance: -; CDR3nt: TGTGCCAGCAGCGAGGGGGGGCAAAACTATGGCTACACCTTC; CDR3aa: CASSEGGQNYGYTF
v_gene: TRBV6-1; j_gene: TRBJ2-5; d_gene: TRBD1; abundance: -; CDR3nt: TGTGCCAGCAGTGTCCTGACAGGGGGTGGGGAGACCCAGTACTTC; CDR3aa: CASSVLTGGGETQYF
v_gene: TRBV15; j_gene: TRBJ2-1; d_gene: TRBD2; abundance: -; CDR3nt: TGTGCCACCAGCAGAGGAAGGACTAGCGGGAGTGGGGTTGGCAATGAGCAGTTCTTC; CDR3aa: CATSRGRTSGSGVGNEQFF
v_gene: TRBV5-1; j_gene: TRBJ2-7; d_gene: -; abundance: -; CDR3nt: TGCGCCAGCAGCTTGGGGGCTTGGGGCGCGCAGTACTTC; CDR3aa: CASSLGAWGAQYF
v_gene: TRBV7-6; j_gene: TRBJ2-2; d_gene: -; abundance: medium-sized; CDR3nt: TGTGCCAGCAGCCAAACCCCCAGAGGGTCGAGCACCGGGGAGCTGTTTTTT; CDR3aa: CASSQTPRGSSTGELFF
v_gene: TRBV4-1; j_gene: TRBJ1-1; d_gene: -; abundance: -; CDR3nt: TGCGCCAGCAGCCTCCTTAGACGGGGGGTCACTGAAGCTTTCTTT; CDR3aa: CASSLLRRGVTEAFF
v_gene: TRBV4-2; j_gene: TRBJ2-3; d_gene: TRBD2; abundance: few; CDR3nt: TGTGCCAGCAGCACAAGCGGGGGAAACACAGATACGCAGTATTTT; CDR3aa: CASSTSGGNTDTQYF